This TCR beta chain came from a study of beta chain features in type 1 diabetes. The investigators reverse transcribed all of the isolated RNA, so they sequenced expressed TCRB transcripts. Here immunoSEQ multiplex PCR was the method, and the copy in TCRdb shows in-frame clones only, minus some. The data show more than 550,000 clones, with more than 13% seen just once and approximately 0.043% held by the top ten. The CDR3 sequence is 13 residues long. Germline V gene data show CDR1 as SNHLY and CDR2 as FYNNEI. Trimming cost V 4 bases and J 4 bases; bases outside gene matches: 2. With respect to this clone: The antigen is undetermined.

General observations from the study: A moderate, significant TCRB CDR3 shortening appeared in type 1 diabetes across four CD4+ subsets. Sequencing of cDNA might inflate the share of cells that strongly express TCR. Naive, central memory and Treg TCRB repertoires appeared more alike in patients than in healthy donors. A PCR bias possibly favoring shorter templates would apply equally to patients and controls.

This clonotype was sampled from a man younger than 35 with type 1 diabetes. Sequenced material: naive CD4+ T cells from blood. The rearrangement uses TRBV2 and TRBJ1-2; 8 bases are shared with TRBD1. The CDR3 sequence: CASSVGQGYGYTF. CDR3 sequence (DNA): TGTGCCAGCAGTGTAGGACAGGGCTATGGCTACACCTTC.